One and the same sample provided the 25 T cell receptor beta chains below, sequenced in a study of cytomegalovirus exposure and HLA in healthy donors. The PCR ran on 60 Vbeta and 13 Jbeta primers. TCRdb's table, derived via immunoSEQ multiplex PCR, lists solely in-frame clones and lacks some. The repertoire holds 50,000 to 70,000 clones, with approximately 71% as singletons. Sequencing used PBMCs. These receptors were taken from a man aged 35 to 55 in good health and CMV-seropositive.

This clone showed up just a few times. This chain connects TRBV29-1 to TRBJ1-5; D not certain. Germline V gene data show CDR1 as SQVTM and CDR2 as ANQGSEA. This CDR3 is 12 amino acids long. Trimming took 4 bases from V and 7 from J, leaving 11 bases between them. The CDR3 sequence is CSVGTLGQPQHF. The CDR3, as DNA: TGCAGCGTTGGAACCCTCGGGCAGCCCCAGCATTTT.

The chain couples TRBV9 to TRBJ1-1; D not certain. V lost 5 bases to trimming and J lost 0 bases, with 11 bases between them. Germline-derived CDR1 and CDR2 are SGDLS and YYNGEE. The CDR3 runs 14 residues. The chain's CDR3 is CASSENPVNTEAFF. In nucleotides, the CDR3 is TGTGCCAGCAGTGAAAACCCAGTGAACACTGAAGCTTTCTTT.

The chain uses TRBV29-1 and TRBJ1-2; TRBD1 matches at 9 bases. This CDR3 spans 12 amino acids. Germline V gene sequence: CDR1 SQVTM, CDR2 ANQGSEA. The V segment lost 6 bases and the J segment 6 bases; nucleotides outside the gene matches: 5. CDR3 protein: CSVRQGDNGYTF. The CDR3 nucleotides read TGCAGCGTCAGACAGGGGGATAATGGCTACACCTTC.

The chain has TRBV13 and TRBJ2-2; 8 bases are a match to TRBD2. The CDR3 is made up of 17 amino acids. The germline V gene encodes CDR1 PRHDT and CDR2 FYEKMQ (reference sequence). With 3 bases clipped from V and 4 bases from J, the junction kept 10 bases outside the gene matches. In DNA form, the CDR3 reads TGTGCCAGCAGCTTTAACCGGGGGGGAAGAGGCACCGGGGAGCTGTTTTTT. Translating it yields CASSFNRGGRGTGELFF.

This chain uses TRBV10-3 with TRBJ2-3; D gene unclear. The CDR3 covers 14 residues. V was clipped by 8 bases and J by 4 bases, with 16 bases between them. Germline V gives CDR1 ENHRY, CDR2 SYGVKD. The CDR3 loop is CAIRGVLVSDTQYF. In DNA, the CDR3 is TGTGCCATCCGCGGAGTGCTAGTTTCAGATACGCAGTATTTT.

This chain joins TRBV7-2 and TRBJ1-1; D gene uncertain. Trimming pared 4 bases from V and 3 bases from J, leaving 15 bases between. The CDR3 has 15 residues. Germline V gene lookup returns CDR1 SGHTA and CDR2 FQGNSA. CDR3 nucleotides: TGTGCCAGCAGCTCCCTAGCTAAGGGATACACTGAAGCTTTCTTT. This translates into CASSSLAKGYTEAFF.

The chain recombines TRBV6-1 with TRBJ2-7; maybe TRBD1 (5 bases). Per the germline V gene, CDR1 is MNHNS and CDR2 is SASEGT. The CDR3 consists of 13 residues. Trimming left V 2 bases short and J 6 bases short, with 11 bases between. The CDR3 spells CASSEKGIGEQYF. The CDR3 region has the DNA TGTGCCAGCAGTGAAAAGGGGATTGGCGAGCAGTACTTC.

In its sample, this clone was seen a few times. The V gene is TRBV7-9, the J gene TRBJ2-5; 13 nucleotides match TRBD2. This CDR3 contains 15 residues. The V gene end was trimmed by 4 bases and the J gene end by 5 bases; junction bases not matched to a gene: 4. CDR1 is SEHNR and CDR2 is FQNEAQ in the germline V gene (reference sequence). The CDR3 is CASSSGTSGAETQYF. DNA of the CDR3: TGTGCCAGCAGCTCGGGGACTAGCGGGGCGGAGACCCAGTACTTC.

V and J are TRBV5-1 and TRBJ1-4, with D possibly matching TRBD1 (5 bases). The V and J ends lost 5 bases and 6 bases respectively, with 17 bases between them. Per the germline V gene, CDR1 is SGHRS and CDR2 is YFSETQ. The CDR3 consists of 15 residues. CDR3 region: CASRPVTGGYEKLFF. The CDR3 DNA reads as TGCGCCAGCAGACCAGTTACGGGGGGGTATGAAAAACTGTTTTTT.

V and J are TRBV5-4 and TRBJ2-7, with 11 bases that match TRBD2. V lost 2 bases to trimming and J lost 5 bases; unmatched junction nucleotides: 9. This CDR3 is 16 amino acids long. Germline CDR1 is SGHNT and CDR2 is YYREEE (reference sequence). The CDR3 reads CASSFFSGGAQNEQYF. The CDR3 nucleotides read TGTGCCAGCAGCTTCTTTAGCGGGGGGGCACAGAACGAGCAGTACTTC.

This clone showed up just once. The CDR3 spells CATSRVTGELDEQYF. CDR3 nucleotides: TGTGCCACCAGCAGGGTTACAGGGGAACTAGACGAGCAGTACTTC. The chain joins TRBV15 to TRBJ2-7; 7 bases map to TRBD1. J was trimmed by 5 bases and V by 3 bases; bases with no gene match: 10. The CDR3 covers 15 residues. Per germline, CDR1 LNHNV and CDR2 YYDKDF (reference sequence).

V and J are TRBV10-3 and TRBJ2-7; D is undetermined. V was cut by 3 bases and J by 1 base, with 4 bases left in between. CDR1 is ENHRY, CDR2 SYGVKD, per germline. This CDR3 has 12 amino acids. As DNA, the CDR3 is TGTGCCATCAGTGACAGTTCCTACGAGCAGTACTTC. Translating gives CAISDSSYEQYF.

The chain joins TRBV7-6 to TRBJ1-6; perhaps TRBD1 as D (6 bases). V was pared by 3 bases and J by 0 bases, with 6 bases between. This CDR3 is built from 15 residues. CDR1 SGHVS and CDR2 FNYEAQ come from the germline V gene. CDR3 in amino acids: CASSFRGSYNSPLHF. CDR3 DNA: TGTGCCAGCAGCTTCAGGGGCTCCTATAATTCACCCCTCCACTTT. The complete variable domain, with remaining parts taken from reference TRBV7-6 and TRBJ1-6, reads GAGVSQSPRYKVTKRGQDVALRCDPISGHVSLYWYRQALGQGPEFLTYFNYEAQQDKSGLPNDRFSAERPEGSISTLTIQRTEQRDSAMYRCASSFRGSYNSPLHFGNGTRLTVT.

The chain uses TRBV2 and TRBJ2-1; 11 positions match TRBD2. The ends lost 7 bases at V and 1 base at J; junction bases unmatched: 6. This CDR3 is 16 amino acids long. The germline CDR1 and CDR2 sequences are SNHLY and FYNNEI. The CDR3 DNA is TGTGCCAGCACTCCACTAGCGGGGGCGTCCTACAATGAGCAGTTCTTC. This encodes CASTPLAGASYNEQFF. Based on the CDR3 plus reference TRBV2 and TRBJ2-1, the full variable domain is EPEVTQTPSHQVTQMGQEVILRCVPISNHLYFYWYRQILGQKVEFLVSFYNNEISEKSEIFDDQFSVERPDGSNFTLKIRSTKLEDSAMYFCASTPLAGASYNEQFFGPGTRLTVL.

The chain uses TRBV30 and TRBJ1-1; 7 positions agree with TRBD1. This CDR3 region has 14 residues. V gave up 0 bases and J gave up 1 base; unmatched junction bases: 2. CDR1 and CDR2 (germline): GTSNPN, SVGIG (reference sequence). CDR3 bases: TGTGCCTGGAGTGTCAAGGGGGCGAACACTGAAGCTTTCTTT. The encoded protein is CAWSVKGANTEAFF.

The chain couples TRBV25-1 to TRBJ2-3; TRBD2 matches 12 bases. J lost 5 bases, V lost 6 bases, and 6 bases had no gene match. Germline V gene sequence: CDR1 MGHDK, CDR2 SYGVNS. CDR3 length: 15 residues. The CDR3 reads CASRPSSGGGDTQYF. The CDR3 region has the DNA TGTGCCAGCAGGCCTTCTAGCGGGGGGGGAGATACGCAGTATTTT.

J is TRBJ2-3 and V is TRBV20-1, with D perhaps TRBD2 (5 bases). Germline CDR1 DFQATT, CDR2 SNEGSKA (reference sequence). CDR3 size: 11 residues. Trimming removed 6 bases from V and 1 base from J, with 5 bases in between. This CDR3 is CSAGGTDTQYF. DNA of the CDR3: TGCAGTGCCGGGGGCACAGATACGCAGTATTTT.

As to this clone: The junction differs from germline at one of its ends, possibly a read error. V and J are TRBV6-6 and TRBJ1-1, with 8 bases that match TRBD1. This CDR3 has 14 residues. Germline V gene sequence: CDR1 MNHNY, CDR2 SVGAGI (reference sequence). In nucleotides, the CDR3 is TGTGCCAGCGGACAGGGAACGGCGAACATTGAAGCTTTCTTT. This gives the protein CASGQGTANIEAFF.

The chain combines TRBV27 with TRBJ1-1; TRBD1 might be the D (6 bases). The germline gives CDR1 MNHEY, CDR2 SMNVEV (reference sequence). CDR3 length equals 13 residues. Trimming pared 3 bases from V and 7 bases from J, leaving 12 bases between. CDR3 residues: CASSFGQGIEAFF. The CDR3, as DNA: TGTGCCAGCAGTTTTGGTCAGGGGATTGAAGCTTTCTTT.

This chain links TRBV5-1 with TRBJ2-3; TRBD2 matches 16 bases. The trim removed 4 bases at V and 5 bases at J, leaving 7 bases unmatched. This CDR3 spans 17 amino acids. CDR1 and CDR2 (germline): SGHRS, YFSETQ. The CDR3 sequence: CASSPGTSGGAGDTQYF. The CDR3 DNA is TGCGCCAGCAGCCCTGGGACTAGCGGGGGGGCGGGAGATACGCAGTATTTT.

The CDR3 DNA is TGCGCCAGCAATAGTGGTCCCCGGGACACAGATACGCAGTATTTT. Its protein product is CASNSGPRDTDTQYF. The chain recombines TRBV5-1 with TRBJ2-3; D is possibly TRBD2 (5 bases). The germline gives CDR1 SGHRS, CDR2 YFSETQ. The CDR3 contains 15 residues. V lost 6 bases, J lost 2 bases, and 16 bases lay in between.

The CDR3 region is CASSLTSGGARGTQYF. In DNA form, the CDR3 reads TGTGCCAGCAGCTTGACTAGCGGGGGGGCAAGAGGGACCCAGTACTTC. This chain connects TRBV5-6 to TRBJ2-5, with 13 bases matching TRBD2. This CDR3 contains 16 residues. V shed 1 base, J shed 7 bases, and the junction held 7 bases outside the gene matches. Germline CDR1 SGHDT, CDR2 YYEEEE.

CDR3 sequence (DNA): TGTGCCAGCAGCGTGAGCGACAGGGACAGAGCTAACTATGGCTACACCTTC. Its translation: CASSVSDRDRANYGYTF. The gene calls are TRBV9 and TRBJ1-2; 7 bases align to TRBD1. The CDR3 is 17 amino acids. V lost 2 bases to trimming and J lost 0 bases; unmatched junction nucleotides: 10. From germline, CDR1 is SGDLS and CDR2 YYNGEE.

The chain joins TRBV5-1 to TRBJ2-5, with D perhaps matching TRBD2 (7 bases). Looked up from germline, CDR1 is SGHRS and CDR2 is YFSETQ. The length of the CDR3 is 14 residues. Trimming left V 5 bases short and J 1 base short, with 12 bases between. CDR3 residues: CASSRRGAQETQYF. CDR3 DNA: TGCGCCAGCAGTCGACGGGGGGCCCAAGAGACCCAGTACTTC.

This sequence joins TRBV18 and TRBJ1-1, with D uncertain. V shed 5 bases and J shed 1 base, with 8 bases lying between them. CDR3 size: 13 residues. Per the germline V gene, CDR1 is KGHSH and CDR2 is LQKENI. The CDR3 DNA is TGTGCCAGCTCAGCAGAACAGAACACTGAAGCTTTCTTT. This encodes CASSAEQNTEAFF.